Below are 28 T cell receptor beta chains sequenced from a single sample in a study of blood T cell repertoires in COVID-19. Clones were sequenced by immunoSEQ multiplex PCR, and TCRdb holds only the in-frame ones, with some missing. The sample holds 240,000 or so clones, 86% seen once. The specimen was peripheral blood. Receptor source: a man aged 60-69 years with acute or convalescent COVID-19.

The gene calls are TRBV6-5 and TRBJ2-7; TRBD2 aligns across 8 bases. The V gene's germline CDR1 is MNHEY and CDR2 SVGAGI. Unmatched junction bases numbered 8, after V lost 0 bases and J lost 4 bases. The CDR3 sequence is 16 residues long. CDR3 DNA sequence: TGTGCCAGCAGTTACTCCTTAAGCGGGAGTAGGTACGAGCAGTACTTC. This sequence encodes CASSYSLSGSRYEQYF.

V and J are TRBV24-1 and TRBJ1-1; 7 nucleotides line up with TRBD1. Germline V gene lookup returns CDR1 KGHDR and CDR2 SFDVKD. V lost 4 bases to trimming and J lost 9 bases; unmatched junction nucleotides: 7. The CDR3 is 13 amino acids. The chain's CDR3 is CATSDPDRVQAFF. CDR3 nucleotide sequence: TGTGCCACCAGTGACCCAGACAGGGTTCAAGCTTTCTTT.

CDR3 sequence reads: CASSFERGSYEQYF. DNA of the CDR3: TGTGCCAGCAGCTTCGAACGGGGGTCCTACGAGCAGTACTTC. The chain joins TRBV11-2 to TRBJ2-7, with D tentatively TRBD2 (6 bases). CDR3 size: 14 residues. CDR1 is SGHAT, CDR2 FQNNGV, per germline. Trimming shortened V by 3 bases and J by 1 base, and 10 bases separated the two germline ends.

This chain uses TRBV11-3 with TRBJ2-5; perhaps TRBD2 as D (6 bases). The germline CDR1 and CDR2 sequences are SGHNT and YENEEA. V was pared by 1 base and J by 4 bases, with 13 bases between. The CDR3 spans 15 residues. The CDR3 loop reads CASSLGGKEGETQYF. DNA of the CDR3: TGTGCCAGCAGCTTAGGCGGAAAGGAGGGAGAGACCCAGTACTTC.

J is TRBJ1-1 and V is TRBV27; D unclear. Germline loops: CDR1 MNHEY, CDR2 SMNVEV (reference sequence). V dropped 3 bases and J dropped 6 bases, with 17 bases sitting between them. CDR3 length: 15 residues. CDR3 in amino acids: CASSFSGGSLSEAFF. The CDR3 DNA reads TGTGCCAGCAGTTTTTCGGGAGGGAGCCTTTCTGAAGCTTTCTTT.

This clone has only one observation. The chain employs TRBV19 and TRBJ2-7; TRBD2 might be the D (5 bases). CDR3 length: 14 amino acids. Trimming left V 4 bases short and J 2 bases short, with 12 bases between. Germline CDR1 reads LNHDA; CDR2 reads SQIVND (reference sequence). The CDR3 DNA reads as TGTGCCAGTAGTACGGACGGGAATCCCTACGAGCAGTACTTC. It encodes CASSTDGNPYEQYF.

V usage is TRBV5-6 and J usage is TRBJ1-2; 7 bases match TRBD1. The CDR3 extends over 13 amino acids. After removal of 4 bases from V and 4 bases from J, the junction contained 4 bases not matched to a gene. Looked up from germline, CDR1 is SGHDT and CDR2 is YYEEEE. The chain's CDR3 is CASSPRGTYGYTF. CDR3 in DNA: TGTGCCAGCAGCCCCAGGGGGACCTATGGCTACACCTTC. The full variable domain, its missing parts supplied by reference TRBV5-6 and TRBJ1-2, is DAGVTQSPTHLIKTRGQQVTLRCSPKSGHDTVSWYQQALGQGPQFIFQYYEEEERQRGNFPDRFSGHQFPNYSSELNVNALLLGDSALYLCASSPRGTYGYTFGSGTRLTVV.

This clone occurred a few times. The V and J genes are TRBV28 and TRBJ2-7, with TRBD2 as a possible D gene (7 bases). Germline V CDR1 and CDR2: MDHEN, SYDVKM. The CDR3 length is 15 residues. Trimming removed 6 bases at V and 7 bases at J, with 22 bases between. CDR3 protein: CASRLPVGGRGEQYF. CDR3 nucleotides: TGTGCCAGCAGACTACCAGTGGGGGGGCGAGGAGAGCAGTACTTC.

The chain combines TRBV5-1 with TRBJ2-1; a possible D gene is TRBD1 (6 bases). This CDR3 contains 17 residues. In germline, CDR1 is SGHRS, CDR2 YFSETQ. V was clipped by 3 bases and J by 6 bases, with 22 bases between them. CDR3 bases: TGCGCCAGCAGCTCACCAACCAACCGACAGGTAGCCAATGAGCAGTTCTTC. This sequence encodes CASSSPTNRQVANEQFF. Using reference TRBV5-1 and TRBJ2-1 for the parts outside the CDR3, the full variable domain is KAGVTQTPRYLIKTRGQQVTLSCSPISGHRSVSWYQQTPGQGLQFLFEYFSETQRNKGNFPGRFSGRQFSNSRSEMNVSTLELGDSALYLCASSSPTNRQVANEQFFGPGTRLTVL.

The V and J genes are TRBV15 and TRBJ1-2, with D tentatively TRBD1 (5 bases). CDR3 size: 13 residues. From germline, CDR1 is LNHNV and CDR2 YYDKDF (reference sequence). V was shortened by 5 bases and J by 4 bases, with 11 bases between the two germline ends. CDR3 sequence: CATSSAGGYGYTF. For the CDR3, the DNA is TGTGCCACCAGCTCGGCGGGGGGCTATGGCTACACCTTC.

The rearrangement links TRBV4-3 to TRBJ1-5, with unresolved D. V shed 4 bases and J shed 2 bases, with 9 bases lying between them. This CDR3 is 14 amino acids long. The germline V gene encodes CDR1 LGHNA and CDR2 YSLEER. The CDR3 region is CASSLGSGNQPQHF. The CDR3 nucleotides read TGCGCCAGCAGCCTTGGAAGCGGCAATCAGCCCCAGCATTTT.

A few counts support this clone. The CDR3 sequence: CASSQGERGNTGELFF. The CDR3 DNA reads as TGTGCCAGCAGTCAAGGGGAGCGGGGTAACACCGGGGAGCTGTTTTTT. The V and J genes are TRBV7-3 and TRBJ2-2, with 7 positions matching TRBD2. The CDR3 length is 16 residues. Losses at the gene ends were 6 bases for V and 2 bases for J; bases not matched to a gene: 9. Germline assignment: CDR1 SGHTA and CDR2 FQGTGA.

V is TRBV9 and J is TRBJ2-2, with D perhaps matching TRBD1 (5 bases). CDR1 SGDLS and CDR2 YYNGEE come from the germline V gene. This CDR3 has 16 amino acids. V lost 0 bases and J 0 bases, leaving 9 bases between the germline ends. The chain's CDR3 is CASSVDPGSNTGELFF. The CDR3 bases are TGTGCCAGCAGCGTAGATCCAGGGTCGAACACCGGGGAGCTGTTTTTT.

CDR3 loop: CASSPGGGTDTQYF. The CDR3 DNA sequence: TGTGCCAGCAGCCCGGGGGGAGGCACAGATACGCAGTATTTT. The gene calls are TRBV11-3 and TRBJ2-3, with 7 bases fitting TRBD2. The CDR3 consists of 14 residues. V lost 5 bases, J lost 1 base, and 3 bases stayed unmatched. Germline CDR1 and CDR2: SGHNT and YENEEA.

This sequence joins TRBV28 and TRBJ2-1; perhaps TRBD1 as D (5 bases). Germline V lookup: CDR1 MDHEN, CDR2 SYDVKM. The CDR3 runs to 12 residues. Trimming shortened V by 6 bases and J by 3 bases, and 6 bases separated the two germline ends. The CDR3 nucleotides are TGTGCCAGCAGGGACAACTACAATGAGCAGTTCTTC. Translation: CASRDNYNEQFF.

This sequence joins TRBV28 and TRBJ2-7, with D possibly matching TRBD2 (5 bases). The CDR3 is made up of 15 amino acids. Trimming left V 6 bases short and J 7 bases short, with 22 bases between. Germline CDR1 and CDR2: MDHEN and SYDVKM. CDR3 region: CASRPRAPTTGEQYF. The CDR3 DNA is TGTGCCAGCAGACCTCGGGCACCTACGACGGGAGAGCAGTACTTC. Complete variable domain (other parts from reference TRBV28 and TRBJ2-7): DVKVTQSSRYLVKRTGEKVFLECVQDMDHENMFWYRQDPGLGLRLIYFSYDVKMKEKGDIPEGYSVSREKKERFSLILESASTNQTSMYLCASRPRAPTTGEQYFGPGTRLTVT.

This sequence joins TRBV3-1 (or the pseudogene TRBV3-2) and TRBJ1-1, with a possible D match to TRBD1 (5 bases). Per the germline V gene, CDR1 is LGHDT and CDR2 is YNNKEL (reference sequence). CDR3 length: 15 residues. V lost 4 bases to trimming and J lost 4 bases, with 16 bases between them. The CDR3 region has the DNA TGTGCCAGCAGCCCTCGTTCAGGGTGGGGCACTGAAGCTTTCTTT. As protein: CASSPRSGWGTEAFF.

The J gene is TRBJ1-5, the V gene TRBV7-2; tentative D call: TRBD1 (6 bases). V lost 5 bases to trimming and J lost 6 bases, with 11 bases between them. CDR3 length: 13 amino acids. CDR1 and CDR2 from the germline V gene are SGHTA and FQGNSA. The CDR3 is CASSTGSAQPQHF. The CDR3 DNA reads TGTGCCAGCAGCACAGGGAGTGCTCAGCCCCAGCATTTT.

Only a few counts were recorded for this clone. The gene calls are TRBV19 and TRBJ2-2, with TRBD2 matching over 11 bases. The germline V gene encodes CDR1 LNHDA and CDR2 SQIVND (reference sequence). The V segment lost 6 bases and the J segment 5 bases; nucleotides outside the gene matches: 8. This CDR3 contains 16 residues. CDR3 nucleotides: TGTGCCAGTAGGGAACTAGCGGGAGTACGGACCGGGGAGCTGTTTTTT. Translated: CASRELAGVRTGELFF.

The CDR3 is CASSEPGLSYNSPLHF. DNA of the CDR3: TGTGCCAGCAGTGAGCCGGGACTCAGCTATAATTCACCCCTCCACTTT. V is TRBV25-1 and J is TRBJ1-6; possibly TRBD1 for D (5 bases). The V gene's germline CDR1 is MGHDK and CDR2 SYGVNS. Trimming shortened V by 3 bases and J by 3 bases, and 12 bases separated the two germline ends. This CDR3 region has 16 residues. Full variable domain (outside the CDR3, taken from reference TRBV25-1 and TRBJ1-6): EADIYQTPRYLVIGTGKKITLECSQTMGHDKMYWYQQDPGMELHLIHYSYGVNSTEKGDLSSESTVSRIRTEHFPLTLESARPSHTSQYLCASSEPGLSYNSPLHFGNGTRLTVT.

The J gene is TRBJ2-7, the V gene TRBV5-6, with 11 bases that match TRBD2. The CDR3 is 18 amino acids. Trimming removed 0 bases from V and 1 base from J; junction bases left unmatched: 9. CDR1 and CDR2 from the germline V gene are SGHDT and YYEEEE. The CDR3 DNA reads TGTGCCAGCAGCTTGGGGCTTTCGCTAGCGGGAGGATCCTACGAGCAGTACTTC. Encoded protein: CASSLGLSLAGGSYEQYF.

There are a few counts of this clone. The chain uses TRBV4-1 and TRBJ1-2, with D possibly being TRBD1 (6 bases). The V gene's germline CDR1 is MGHRA and CDR2 YSYEKL. The CDR3 runs to 14 residues. V lost 1 base and J 2 bases, leaving 8 bases between the germline ends. DNA for the CDR3: TGCGCCAGCAGCCAAGGACAGGCAAACTATGGCTACACCTTC. Translated, it gives CASSQGQANYGYTF.

The rearrangement uses TRBV6-6 and TRBJ2-5; possibly TRBD1 for D (5 bases). The length of the CDR3 is 15 residues. V was pared by 5 bases and J by 0 bases, with 13 bases between. The germline V gene has CDR1 MNHNY and CDR2 SVGAGI (reference sequence). The chain's CDR3 is CASSRISGNQETQYF. The CDR3 DNA reads as TGTGCCAGCAGTCGAATCTCAGGGAACCAAGAGACCCAGTACTTC.

This clone has only a few counts. This rearrangement joins TRBV9 to TRBJ1-2; TRBD1 aligns across 8 bases. Germline V CDR1 and CDR2: SGDLS, YYNGEE. This CDR3 comprises 15 residues. After removal of 0 bases from V and 4 bases from J, the junction contained 5 bases not matched to a gene. The CDR3 region has the DNA TGTGCCAGCAGCGTAGGGCCCGACAGGGGCTATGGCTACACCTTC. This codes for CASSVGPDRGYGYTF.

V is TRBV29-1 and J is TRBJ2-2; 7 nucleotides align to TRBD2. Trimming at V came to 6 bases and at J to 7 bases, leaving 8 bases not matched to a gene. This CDR3 has 13 amino acids. Looked up from germline, CDR1 is SQVTM and CDR2 is ANQGSEA. The CDR3 is CSVRTGGGGELFF. The CDR3 DNA reads as TGCAGCGTACGGACTGGCGGGGGCGGGGAGCTGTTTTTT.

The chain has TRBV28 and TRBJ1-5, with 9 positions matching TRBD1. Germline assignment: CDR1 MDHEN and CDR2 SYDVKM. With V trimmed by 7 bases and J by 4 bases, 5 bases remained unmatched. The CDR3 loop spans 14 amino acids. The CDR3 nucleotides read TGTGCCAGCATGGGACAGGGAAAAAATCAGCCCCAGCATTTT. This encodes CASMGQGKNQPQHF.

The sample holds one count of this clone. The chain couples TRBV15 to TRBJ1-4; no definite D call. In germline, CDR1 is LNHNV, CDR2 YYDKDF (reference sequence). The V end lost 0 bases, the J end lost 4 bases, and 3 bases lay between the germline ends. This CDR3 has 13 amino acids. CDR3 DNA sequence: TGTGCCACCAGCAGAGATCTTAATGAAAAACTGTTTTTT. It yields the protein CATSRDLNEKLFF.

This sequence joins TRBV4-2 and TRBJ2-3, with 11 bases that match TRBD2. V dropped 2 bases and J dropped 3; count of bases not matched to a gene: 7. This CDR3 has 17 amino acids. Germline V CDR1 and CDR2: LGHNA, YNFKEQ. CDR3 in amino acids: CASSQKLAGGRTDTQYF. The CDR3 DNA reads as TGTGCCAGCAGCCAAAAGTTAGCGGGAGGGAGGACAGATACGCAGTATTTT.